Following are 22 T cell receptor beta chains from one sample sequenced in a study of T cells of healthy individuals. TCRdb processed the 5' RACE reads anew with MiXCR; each CDR3 protein has one entry. Altogether about 60,000 distinct CDR3 sequences are present, around 15% being singletons, with the ten largest covering roughly 4.7%. The receptors originated from a human donor in good health.

The table lists this clonotype with many counts. The V call is TRBV24-1, the J call TRBJ2-5, with 10 bases aligning to TRBD2. The CDR3 extends over 16 amino acids. Germline V gene data show CDR1 as KGHDR and CDR2 as SFDVKD. The junction had 5 bases not matched to a gene; V was cut back by 4 bases and J by 1 base. CDR3 sequence: CATSDSLAGGQETQYF. DNA of the CDR3: TGTGCCACCAGTGACTCTTTAGCGGGGGGCCAAGAGACCCAGTACTTC.

The rearrangement uses TRBV10-3 and TRBJ2-3; TRBD2 might be the D (6 bases). The V gene lost 6 bases and the J gene lost 2 bases, with 15 bases spanning the gap. Germline V CDR1 and CDR2: ENHRY, SYGVKD. The CDR3 consists of 15 residues. CDR3 amino acids: CAIRGTGLTTDTQYF. CDR3 nucleotide sequence: TGTGCCATCAGGGGGACGGGACTCACCACAGATACGCAGTATTTT.

This clonotype was recorded many times. The chain employs TRBV6-5 and TRBJ1-2; 10 positions agree with TRBD1. CDR3 length equals 15 residues. CDR1 MNHEY and CDR2 SVGAGI come from the germline V gene. Trimming removed 2 bases from V and 4 bases from J; junction bases left unmatched: 4. Here the CDR3 reads CASSYRGQGTYGYTF. CDR3 bases: TGTGCCAGCAGTTACCGGGGACAGGGGACCTATGGCTACACCTTC.

The chain carries TRBV9 and TRBJ2-3; either TRBD1 or TRBD2 may supply D (5 bases each). The CDR3 is 15 amino acids. CDR1 is SGDLS and CDR2 is YYNGEE in the germline V gene. V was clipped by 7 bases and J by 5 bases, with 20 bases between them. CDR3 protein: CASGQGTRGQDTQYF. In DNA form, the CDR3 reads TGTGCCAGCGGTCAAGGGACCCGAGGGCAAGATACGCAGTATTTT.

This clonotype was picked up many times. The CDR3 loop reads CASSQVQGLGYGYTF. The DNA for the CDR3 is TGCGCCAGCAGCCAAGTTCAGGGGCTAGGGTATGGCTACACCTTC. This chain joins TRBV4-1 and TRBJ1-2, with D perhaps matching TRBD1 (6 bases). With 1 base removed from V and 5 bases from J, the gap between germline ends came to 14 bases. The CDR3 runs 15 residues. Germline V gives CDR1 MGHRA, CDR2 YSYEKL.

Judged by abundance, this clonotype is medium-sized. The V call is TRBV20-1, the J call TRBJ1-6; no definite D call. The length of the CDR3 is 14 residues. Trimming cost V 6 bases and J 1 base, with 10 bases left between them. From germline, CDR1 is DFQATT and CDR2 SNEGSKA (reference sequence). The CDR3 DNA follows: TGCAGTGCGGCCCGAGATTCCTATAATTCACCCCTCCACTTT. Translated, it gives CSAARDSYNSPLHF.

At least ten counts were recorded for this clonotype. The chain recombines TRBV28 with TRBJ2-5; 12 positions match TRBD1. Trimming removed 7 bases from V and 4 bases from J; junction bases left unmatched: 7. In germline, CDR1 is MDHEN, CDR2 SYDVKM. The CDR3 loop spans 15 amino acids. The CDR3, as DNA: TGTGCCAGCAAGGGACAGGGGGCAAGATTAGAGACCCAGTACTTC. Protein sequence: CASKGQGARLETQYF.

This clonotype has only a few counts. CDR3 residues: CASSQNRNYYEQYF. DNA for the CDR3: TGTGCCAGCTCACAAAACAGGAATTACTACGAGCAGTACTTC. The rearrangement joins TRBV18 to TRBJ2-7, with TRBD1 as a possible D gene (5 bases). V was cut by 4 bases and J by 3 bases, with 13 bases left in between. There are 14 residues in the CDR3. In germline, CDR1 is KGHSH, CDR2 LQKENI.

In this sample, this clonotype turned up many times. The rearrangement links TRBV7-2 to TRBJ2-5, with TRBD2 matching over 9 bases. This CDR3 spans 16 amino acids. Germline CDR1 and CDR2: SGHTA and FQGNSA. V trimming: 1 base; J trimming: 5 bases; junction bases outside the gene matches: 8. The CDR3 DNA is TGTGCCAGCAGCTTAGTCCTAGCGGGGCCCCAGGAGACCCAGTACTTC. Protein sequence: CASSLVLAGPQETQYF.

In its sample, this clonotype was seen many times. J is TRBJ1-2 and V is TRBV20-1; D unresolved. This CDR3 is 15 amino acids long. V lost 0 bases and J lost 0, with 11 bases in between. CDR1 DFQATT and CDR2 SNEGSKA come from the germline V gene (reference sequence). The chain's CDR3 is CSAREADHSNYGYTF. The CDR3 DNA follows: TGCAGTGCTAGAGAGGCCGACCATTCTAACTATGGCTACACCTTC.

This clonotype was seen more than once but under ten times. This chain uses TRBV7-2 with TRBJ2-7; 7 nucleotides line up with TRBD2. CDR1 is SGHTA and CDR2 is FQGNSA in the germline V gene. V lost 8 bases to trimming and J lost 3 bases; unmatched junction nucleotides: 4. The CDR3 has 12 amino acids. In nucleotides, the CDR3 is TGTGCCAGCGGCGTAGCGGGCTACGAGCAGTACTTC. Its translation: CASGVAGYEQYF.

This chain connects TRBV5-1 to TRBJ2-1, with TRBD1 as a possible D gene (6 bases). Trimming stripped 0 bases from V and 0 bases from J, with 13 bases between. The CDR3 consists of 17 residues. Germline V gene sequence: CDR1 SGHRS, CDR2 YFSETQ. The CDR3 bases are TGCGCCAGCAGCTTGGGGACAGTTAGAAGCTCCTACAATGAGCAGTTCTTC. Translated, it gives CASSLGTVRSSYNEQFF.

This clonotype was picked up a small number of times. The chain employs TRBV7-3 and TRBJ2-6, with unresolved D. Trimming shortened V by 5 bases and J by 0 bases, and 8 bases separated the two germline ends. CDR3 length: 15 residues. Per germline, CDR1 SGHTA and CDR2 FQGTGA. CDR3 bases: TGTGCCAGCAGCGCCACAGTCTCTGGGGCCAACGTCCTGACTTTC. This sequence encodes CASSATVSGANVLTF.

The chain links TRBV3-1 to TRBJ2-7, with D perhaps matching TRBD1 (5 bases). CDR3 size: 12 residues. CDR1 and CDR2 from the germline V gene are LGHDT and YNNKEL (reference sequence). The V end was cut by 6 bases, the J end by 5 bases, with 11 bases between. The CDR3 DNA follows: TGTGCCAGCAGGGCCGACAGCCACGAGCAGTACTTC. This translates into CASRADSHEQYF.

This clonotype was recorded many times. The V gene is TRBV18, the J gene TRBJ2-7; 9 bases are a match to TRBD1. The CDR3 consists of 13 residues. Germline values: CDR1 KGHSH, CDR2 LQKENI. V dropped 4 bases and J dropped 5; count of bases not matched to a gene: 3. CDR3 in DNA: TGTGCCAGCTCACGGGACAGGGTAGACGAGCAGTACTTC. Translating it yields CASSRDRVDEQYF.

This clonotype came up many times. This chain uses TRBV14 with TRBJ1-4; tentative D call: TRBD1 (6 bases). CDR1 and CDR2 from the germline V gene are SGHDN and FVKESK. The CDR3 has 16 residues. V was trimmed by 0 bases and J by 8 bases, leaving 16 bases between them. The CDR3 DNA reads as TGTGCCAGCAGCCAAGATGGATCTCGGGGACAAGAAAAACTGTTTTTT. It yields the protein CASSQDGSRGQEKLFF.

This clonotype was seen only a few times. The chain employs TRBV21-1 and TRBJ2-1; the table calls TRBD2, which could not be checked here. TRBV21-1 is a recognized pseudogene. The CDR3 has 13 residues. The CDR3 bases are TGTGCCAGCAGCAAAATAGCGGGCAATGAGCAGTTCTTC. As protein: CASSKIAGNEQFF.

This chain links TRBV4-2 with TRBJ1-6; 9 bases agree with TRBD1. Unmatched junction bases numbered 1, after V lost 1 base and J lost 6 bases. CDR1 and CDR2 from the germline V gene are LGHNA and YNFKEQ. The CDR3 runs 15 residues. The CDR3 nucleotides read TGTGCCAGCAGCCAAGGACAGGGGGTTAATTCACCCCTCCACTTT. Encoded protein: CASSQGQGVNSPLHF.

The chain has TRBV6-2 or TRBV6-3 and TRBJ1-1; the match to TRBD1 covers 7 bases. The junction had 7 bases not matched to a gene; V was cut back by 6 bases and J by 0 bases. This CDR3 spans 15 amino acids. The V gene's germline CDR1 is MNHEY and CDR2 SVGEGT. The CDR3 here is CASSLGQYMNTEAFF. CDR3 DNA: TGTGCCAGCAGCCTGGGACAGTACATGAACACTGAAGCTTTCTTT.

The rearrangement joins TRBV3-1 to TRBJ2-1; D gene ambiguous. Trimming took 4 bases from V and 3 from J, leaving 16 bases between them. The CDR3 extends over 16 amino acids. Germline CDR1 LGHDT, CDR2 YNNKEL (reference sequence). The CDR3 loop is CASSPVGRTIYNEQFF. For the CDR3, the DNA is TGTGCCAGCAGCCCGGTGGGTCGGACGATCTACAATGAGCAGTTCTTC.

This clonotype was observed a handful of times. V and J are TRBV10-3 and TRBJ2-5; tentatively, D is TRBD2 (5 bases). V lost 3 bases and J lost 5, with 16 bases in between. CDR1 is ENHRY, CDR2 SYGVKD, per germline. The length of the CDR3 is 15 residues. CDR3 region: CAISDELGLLETQYF. The CDR3 bases are TGTGCCATCAGTGACGAGTTAGGACTTTTGGAGACCCAGTACTTC.

This clonotype occurred many times. The V call is TRBV7-2, the J call TRBJ1-1; a possible D gene is TRBD1 (5 bases). The CDR3 runs 16 residues. The V and J ends lost 2 bases and 4 bases respectively, with 17 bases between them. Germline assignment: CDR1 SGHTA and CDR2 FQGNSA. CDR3 region: CASSLTPIYGGTEAFF. The CDR3 nucleotides are TGTGCCAGCAGCTTAACCCCAATTTATGGGGGCACTGAAGCTTTCTTT. Full variable domain (outside the CDR3, taken from reference TRBV7-2 and TRBJ1-1): GAGVSQSPSNKVTEKGKDVELRCDPISGHTALYWYRQSLGQGLEFLIYFQGNSAPDKSGLPSDRFSAERTGGSVSTLTIQRTQQEDSAVYLCASSLTPIYGGTEAFFGQGTRLTVV.